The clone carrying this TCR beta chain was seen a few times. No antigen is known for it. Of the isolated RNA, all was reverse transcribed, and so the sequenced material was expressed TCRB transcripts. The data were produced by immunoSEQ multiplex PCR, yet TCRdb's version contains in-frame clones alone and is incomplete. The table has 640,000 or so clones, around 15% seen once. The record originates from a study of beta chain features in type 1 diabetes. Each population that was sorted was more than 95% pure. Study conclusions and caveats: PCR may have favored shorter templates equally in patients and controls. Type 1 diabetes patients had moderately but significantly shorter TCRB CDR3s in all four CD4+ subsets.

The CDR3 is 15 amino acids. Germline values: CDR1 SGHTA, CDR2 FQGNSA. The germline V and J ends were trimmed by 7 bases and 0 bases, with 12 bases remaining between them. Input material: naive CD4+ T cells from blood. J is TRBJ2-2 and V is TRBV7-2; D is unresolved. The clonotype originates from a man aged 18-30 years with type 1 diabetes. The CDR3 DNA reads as TGTGCCAGCAACTCACAGCGCGCGAACACCGGGGAGCTGTTTTTT. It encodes CASNSQRANTGELFF.